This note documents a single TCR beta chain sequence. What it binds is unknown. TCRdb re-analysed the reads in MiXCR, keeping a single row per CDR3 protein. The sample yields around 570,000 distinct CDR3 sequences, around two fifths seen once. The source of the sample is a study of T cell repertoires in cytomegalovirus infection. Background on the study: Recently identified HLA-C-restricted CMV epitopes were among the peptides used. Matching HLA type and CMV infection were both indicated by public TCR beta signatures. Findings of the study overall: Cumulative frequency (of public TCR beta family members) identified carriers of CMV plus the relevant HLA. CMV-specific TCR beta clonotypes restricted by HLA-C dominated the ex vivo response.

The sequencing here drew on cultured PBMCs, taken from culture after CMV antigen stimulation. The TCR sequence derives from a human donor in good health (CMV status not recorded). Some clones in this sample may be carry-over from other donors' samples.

CDR3 region: CASSTTSFAYEQYF. The CDR3 bases are TGTGCCAGCAGCACCACCTCTTTCGCCTACGAGCAGTACTTC. The chain uses TRBV7-9 and TRBJ2-7; D remains unclear. This CDR3 has 14 residues. The germline V gene has CDR1 SEHNR and CDR2 FQNEAQ (reference sequence). V lost 5 bases and J lost 2, with 13 bases in between.